The following is a T cell receptor beta chain sequence with its context. Source study methods: Amplification from reference gene primers served as the basis for estimated nucleated cell counts. The data were produced by immunoSEQ multiplex PCR, yet TCRdb's version contains in-frame clones alone and is incomplete. For V, J and clone size, that table is used; D and trimming come from the DNA. Here the sample spans around 130,000 clones, under 85% being singletons. This sample was included in a study of blood T cell repertoires in COVID-19. For the study at large: Acute-phase and convalescent COVID-19 samples originated in the United States, Italy and Spain. PBMCs, B-cell-depleted T cells, or T cells provided the cDNA or gDNA that made up the material.

CDR1 and CDR2 (germline): SEHNR, FQNEAQ (reference sequence). The CDR3 has 13 residues. The V and J ends lost 4 bases and 6 bases, in that order; junction bases with no gene match: 3. Sequencing was carried out using peripheral blood. This chain uses TRBV7-9 with TRBJ2-7; 10 nucleotides agree with TRBD1. The source is a woman aged 60 to 75 with acute or convalescent COVID-19. The chain's CDR3 is CASSSRTGGEQYF. CDR3 bases: TGTGCCAGCAGCTCCAGGACAGGGGGCGAGCAGTACTTC. The variable domain in full, with the rest retrieved from reference TRBV7-9 and TRBJ2-7, is DTGVSQNPRHKITKRGQNVTFRCDPISEHNRLYWYRQTLGQGPEFLTYFQNEAQLEKSRLLSDRFSAERPKGSFSTLEIQRTEQGDSAMYLCASSSRTGGEQYFGPGTRLTVT.